This T cell receptor beta chain was captured in a study of cytomegalovirus exposure and HLA in healthy donors. Germline V gene sequence: CDR1 MNHNS, CDR2 SASEGT. This CDR3 contains 14 residues. V was shortened by 1 base and J by 7 bases, with 11 bases between the two germline ends. PCR used 60 Vbeta primers and 13 Jbeta primers. Sequenced by immunoSEQ multiplex PCR; TCRdb stores in-frame clones only, minus some. The table lists tens of thousands of clones, about 81% of them singletons. This sequence originates from a human donor in good health. The chain carries TRBV6-1 and TRBJ1-5, with D possibly matching TRBD1 (5 bases). Sequencing was carried out using PBMCs. The CDR3 is CASSEVGGWQPQHF. In DNA, the CDR3 is TGTGCCAGCAGTGAAGTGGGGGGTTGGCAGCCCCAGCATTTT.